This T cell receptor beta chain was recorded in a study of blood T cell repertoires in COVID-19. Study background: From T cells, B-cell-depleted T cells, or PBMCs came the material, which was cDNA or gDNA.

Under the authors' procedure: Amplification of reference gene primers provided the estimated nucleated cell counts. Method: immunoSEQ multiplex PCR; TCRdb's copy keeps in-frame clones and lacks some. Clone size and V and J calls were adopted from that table, with D and trimming inferred from the DNA. The data contain a few hundred thousand clones, approximately 88% of them singletons. V was shortened by 0 bases and J by 6 bases, with 12 bases between the two germline ends. This CDR3 comprises 15 residues. CDR1 is SNHLY, CDR2 FYNNEI, per germline. What was sequenced was peripheral blood. The rearrangement joins TRBV2 to TRBJ1-5; the D is unclear. The TCR was taken from a man between 18 and 29 years old who had recovered from COVID-19. The CDR3 DNA reads as TGTGCCAGCAGTGAAGCGGCTGGGCAAGGTCAGCCCCAGCATTTT. Residues: CASSEAAGQGQPQHF. Looking up the rest from reference TRBV2 and TRBJ1-5 gives the full variable domain: EPEVTQTPSHQVTQMGQEVILRCVPISNHLYFYWYRQILGQKVEFLVSFYNNEISEKSEIFDDQFSVERPDGSNFTLKIRSTKLEDSAMYFCASSEAAGQGQPQHFGDGTRLSIL.